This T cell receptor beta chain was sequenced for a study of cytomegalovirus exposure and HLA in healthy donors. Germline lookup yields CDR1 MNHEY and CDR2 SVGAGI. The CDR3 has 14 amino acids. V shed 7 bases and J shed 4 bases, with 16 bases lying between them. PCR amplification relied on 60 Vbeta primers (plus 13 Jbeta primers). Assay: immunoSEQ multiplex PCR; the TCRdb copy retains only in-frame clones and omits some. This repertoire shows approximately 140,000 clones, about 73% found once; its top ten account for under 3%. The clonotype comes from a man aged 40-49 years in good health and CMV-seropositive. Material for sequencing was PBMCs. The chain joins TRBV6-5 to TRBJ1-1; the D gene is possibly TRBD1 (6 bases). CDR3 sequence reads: CASTTTGWGTEAFF. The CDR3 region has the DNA TGTGCCAGCACCACCACAGGGTGGGGCACTGAAGCTTTCTTT.